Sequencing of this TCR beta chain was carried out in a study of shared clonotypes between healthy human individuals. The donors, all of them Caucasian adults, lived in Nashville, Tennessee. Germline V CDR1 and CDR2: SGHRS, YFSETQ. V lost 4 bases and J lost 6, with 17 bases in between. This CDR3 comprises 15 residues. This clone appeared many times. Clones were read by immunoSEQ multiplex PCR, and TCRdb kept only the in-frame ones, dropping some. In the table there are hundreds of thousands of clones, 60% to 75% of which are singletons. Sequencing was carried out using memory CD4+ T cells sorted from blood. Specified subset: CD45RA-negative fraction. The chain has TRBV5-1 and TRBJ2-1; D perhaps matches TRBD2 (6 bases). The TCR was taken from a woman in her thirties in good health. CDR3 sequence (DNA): TGCGCCAGCAGCCTCGTGAATAGCGGCTTCAATGAGCAGTTCTTC. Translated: CASSLVNSGFNEQFF.